These 21 T cell receptor beta chains were sequenced from one sample in a study of blood T cell repertoires in COVID-19. Clones were sequenced by immunoSEQ multiplex PCR, and TCRdb holds only the in-frame ones, with some missing. The table shows under 150,000 clones, with approximately 84% occurring only once. Sequenced: peripheral blood. The receptors originated from a human donor in a cohort sampled during active COVID-19.

The J gene is TRBJ1-2, the V gene TRBV19; D perhaps matches TRBD1 (5 bases). The CDR3 spans 13 residues. V dropped 8 bases and J dropped 4 bases, with 14 bases sitting between them. Germline V gene data show CDR1 as LNHDA and CDR2 as SQIVND (reference sequence). The chain's CDR3 is CASENRYPYGYTF. CDR3 coding DNA: TGTGCCAGTGAGAACAGGTATCCCTATGGCTACACCTTC.

This chain uses TRBV19 with TRBJ2-5; 9 nucleotides match TRBD2. Trimming at V came to 8 bases and at J to 3 bases, leaving 16 bases not matched to a gene. The CDR3 spans 17 residues. Germline assignment: CDR1 LNHDA and CDR2 SQIVND (reference sequence). The CDR3 spells CASSPPVAGDREETQYF. The CDR3 bases are TGTGCCAGTTCCCCTCCGGTAGCGGGGGACCGAGAAGAGACCCAGTACTTC.

In regard to this clone: The sample carries other DNA sequences with the same CDR3. The chain has TRBV5-1 and TRBJ2-3; perhaps TRBD2 as D (7 bases). CDR1 SGHRS and CDR2 YFSETQ come from the germline V gene. Trimming removed 2 bases from V and 4 bases from J, with 23 bases in between. The CDR3 consists of 18 residues. The CDR3 DNA follows: TGCGCCAGCAGCTTATCTGTGGCTGGGGGGGGCCAATCAGATACGCAGTATTTT. Amino acid sequence: CASSLSVAGGGQSDTQYF.

The chain combines TRBV19 with TRBJ2-3; D is unresolved. The CDR3 consists of 13 residues. Trimming removed 5 bases from V and 3 bases from J, with 9 bases in between. Germline V gives CDR1 LNHDA, CDR2 SQIVND (reference sequence). The CDR3 DNA follows: TGTGCCAGTAGTGTCACCGGGACAGATACGCAGTATTTT. Its translation is CASSVTGTDTQYF.

V and J are TRBV30 and TRBJ1-2; the D is unclear. Germline assignment: CDR1 GTSNPN and CDR2 SVGIG (reference sequence). CDR3 size: 13 residues. V dropped 4 bases and J dropped 1 base, with 10 bases sitting between them. In DNA form, the CDR3 reads TGTGCCTGGAATGGAGACTTTAACTATGGCTACACCTTC. This gives the protein CAWNGDFNYGYTF.

The genes are TRBV9 and TRBJ2-2; D uncertain. CDR3 length equals 12 residues. Trimming removed 4 bases at V and 4 bases at J, with 5 bases between. The germline CDR1 and CDR2 sequences are SGDLS and YYNGEE. The CDR3 loop reads CASSTSTGELFF. CDR3 sequence (DNA): TGTGCCAGCAGCACAAGCACCGGGGAGCTGTTTTTT.

This rearrangement joins TRBV24-1 to TRBJ2-2; a weak D match, TRBD1 (5 bases). Germline values: CDR1 KGHDR, CDR2 SFDVKD. V was shortened by 3 bases and J by 3 bases, with 7 bases between the two germline ends. The CDR3 contains 14 residues. As DNA, the CDR3 is TGTGCCACCAGTGATCAGGGATACACCGGGGAGCTGTTTTTT. This sequence encodes CATSDQGYTGELFF.

The sample holds a few counts of this clone. J is TRBJ1-2 and V is TRBV14; D might be TRBD1 (5 bases). V dropped 3 bases and J dropped 1 base, with 6 bases sitting between them. The CDR3 totals 13 residues. Germline V gene sequence: CDR1 SGHDN, CDR2 FVKESK. Here the CDR3 reads CASSQTVNYGYTF. Here the CDR3 DNA reads TGTGCCAGCAGCCAGACAGTTAACTATGGCTACACCTTC.

V usage is TRBV11-2 and J usage is TRBJ1-1; 12 positions agree with TRBD1. The CDR3 has 18 amino acids. Germline loops: CDR1 SGHAT, CDR2 FQNNGV. Trimming at V came to 5 bases and at J to 2 bases, leaving 12 bases not matched to a gene. The CDR3 spells CASSTFPGQGASNTEAFF. DNA of the CDR3: TGTGCCAGCAGCACGTTTCCGGGACAGGGGGCAAGTAACACTGAAGCTTTCTTT.

V is TRBV5-1 and J is TRBJ2-7, with a weak D call TRBD1 (5 bases). The CDR3 extends over 14 amino acids. Germline loops: CDR1 SGHRS, CDR2 YFSETQ. V was shortened by 1 base and J by 5 bases, with 13 bases between the two germline ends. As DNA, the CDR3 is TGCGCCAGCAGCTTGTCGCAGGGTACCGACGAGCAGTACTTC. Translated: CASSLSQGTDEQYF. Full variable domain (outside the CDR3, taken from reference TRBV5-1 and TRBJ2-7): KAGVTQTPRYLIKTRGQQVTLSCSPISGHRSVSWYQQTPGQGLQFLFEYFSETQRNKGNFPGRFSGRQFSNSRSEMNVSTLELGDSALYLCASSLSQGTDEQYFGPGTRLTVT.

V and J are TRBV3-1 (or the pseudogene TRBV3-2) and TRBJ2-7; possibly TRBD1 for D (6 bases). Trimming left V 0 bases short and J 6 bases short, with 9 bases between. Germline V lookup: CDR1 LGHDT, CDR2 YNNKEL (reference sequence). This CDR3 contains 13 residues. The DNA of the CDR3 is TGTGCCAGCAGCCAAGAAAGGGGGTTCGAGCAGTACTTC. Protein: CASSQERGFEQYF.

CDR3 amino acids: CASSSLTSGEETQYF. The CDR3 region has the DNA TGCGCCAGCAGCTCCCTGACTAGCGGGGAAGAGACCCAGTACTTC. V is TRBV5-1 and J is TRBJ2-5; 11 bases are shared with TRBD2. The CDR3 has 15 residues. With V trimmed by 3 bases and J by 3 bases, 4 bases remained unmatched. Germline loops: CDR1 SGHRS, CDR2 YFSETQ.

This chain uses TRBV25-1 with TRBJ1-2; D call uncertain. This CDR3 is built from 11 residues. Germline lookup yields CDR1 MGHDK and CDR2 SYGVNS. The V end lost 2 bases, the J end lost 7 bases, and 5 bases lay between the germline ends. The CDR3 protein is CASSELGGYTF. DNA for the CDR3: TGTGCCAGCAGTGAACTAGGTGGCTACACCTTC.

The chain combines TRBV5-1 with TRBJ2-6; 9 bases match TRBD1. This CDR3 region has 17 residues. Germline CDR1 reads SGHRS; CDR2 reads YFSETQ. V shed 4 bases and J 2 bases; nucleotides not matched to a gene: 7. Written as DNA, the CDR3 is TGCGCCAGCAGCCTGGACAGGGGCCTACCTGGGGCCAACGTCCTGACTTTC. Its translation is CASSLDRGLPGANVLTF.

This rearrangement joins TRBV30 to TRBJ1-1, with a possible D match to TRBD1 (6 bases). The V and J ends lost 0 bases and 0 bases respectively, with 11 bases between them. The CDR3 consists of 15 residues. The germline V gene encodes CDR1 GTSNPN and CDR2 SVGIG (reference sequence). The CDR3 DNA reads TGTGCCTGGAGTGTACCGGGGGGGCTGAACACTGAAGCTTTCTTT. This translates into CAWSVPGGLNTEAFF. The full variable domain, rest sourced from reference TRBV30 and TRBJ1-1, is SQTIHQWPATLVQPVGSPLSLECTVEGTSNPNLYWYRQAAGRGLQLLFYSVGIGQISSEVPQNLSASRPQDRQFILSSKKLLLSDSGFYLCAWSVPGGLNTEAFFGQGTRLTVV.

This clone was observed once. The chain carries TRBV19 and TRBJ2-3; tentative D call: TRBD1 (6 bases). The CDR3 covers 14 residues. Germline CDR1 and CDR2: LNHDA and SQIVND (reference sequence). The germline V and J ends were trimmed by 7 bases and 0 bases, with 11 bases remaining between them. The CDR3 DNA is TGTGCCAGTATCCCGAGGGGGAGCACAGATACGCAGTATTTT. Its protein product is CASIPRGSTDTQYF. Together with reference TRBV19 and TRBJ2-3, the CDR3 gives the full variable domain: DGGITQSPKYLFRKEGQNVTLSCEQNLNHDAMYWYRQDPGQGLRLIYYSQIVNDFQKGDIAEGYSVSREKKESFPLTVTSAQKNPTAFYLCASIPRGSTDTQYFGPGTRLTVL.

The chain couples TRBV2 to TRBJ2-3; tentative D call: TRBD2 (5 bases). V gave up 5 bases and J gave up 2 bases, with 11 bases separating them. Looked up from germline, CDR1 is SNHLY and CDR2 is FYNNEI. The CDR3 runs 14 residues. The CDR3 DNA reads as TGTGCCAGCAGTCTAGCTACTCTCACAGATACGCAGTATTTT. This sequence encodes CASSLATLTDTQYF.

This clone was picked up a small number of times. The chain recombines TRBV5-1 with TRBJ1-2, with 9 bases matching TRBD1. After removal of 3 bases from V and 1 base from J, the junction contained 7 bases not matched to a gene. Germline V gives CDR1 SGHRS, CDR2 YFSETQ. This CDR3 is 16 amino acids long. The CDR3 DNA reads as TGCGCCAGCAGCTCGGGACAGGGCAAACTTAACTATGGCTACACCTTC. Encoded protein: CASSSGQGKLNYGYTF.

V usage is TRBV5-1 and J usage is TRBJ2-5; 13 nucleotides match TRBD2. This CDR3 region has 16 residues. With V trimmed by 3 bases and J by 1 base, 3 bases remained unmatched. Germline V gene lookup returns CDR1 SGHRS and CDR2 YFSETQ. This CDR3 reads CASSSGLAGAQETQYF. The CDR3 coding sequence is TGCGCCAGCAGCTCCGGACTAGCGGGGGCCCAAGAGACCCAGTACTTC.

The chain combines TRBV29-1 with TRBJ2-5; D might be TRBD1 (5 bases). Trimming removed 4 bases from V and 4 bases from J, with 19 bases in between. Per germline, CDR1 SQVTM and CDR2 ANQGSEA. The CDR3 runs to 15 residues. CDR3 residues: CSVGGPQGWGETQYF. CDR3 in DNA: TGCAGCGTTGGAGGCCCTCAGGGTTGGGGAGAGACCCAGTACTTC. Complete variable domain (other parts from reference TRBV29-1 and TRBJ2-5): SAVISQKPSRDICQRGTSLTIQCQVDSQVTMMFWYRQQPGQSLTLIATANQGSEATYESGFVIDKFPISRPNLTFSTLTVSNMSPEDSSIYLCSVGGPQGWGETQYFGPGTRLLVL.

The chain links TRBV5-1 to TRBJ2-3, with 9 bases matching TRBD2. Germline V gene sequence: CDR1 SGHRS, CDR2 YFSETQ. V gave up 0 bases and J gave up 0 bases; unmatched junction bases: 8. This CDR3 has 18 amino acids. CDR3 DNA: TGCGCCAGCAGCTTGGTTTCGCTAGCGGGGTCTAGCACAGATACGCAGTATTTT. This codes for CASSLVSLAGSSTDTQYF.